The present entry profiles one T cell receptor beta chain with its context. What it binds is not known. The germline V gene encodes CDR1 SGHNT and CDR2 YYREEE (reference sequence). The CDR3 runs 13 residues. V dropped 10 bases and J dropped 1 base, with 14 bases sitting between them. These data come from a study of cytomegalovirus exposure and HLA in healthy donors. Study-wide findings and caveats: TCR beta chain V- and J-gene trimming was linked, in a later analysis, to a missense variant in DCLRE1C. As was reported, the classifier diagnosed cytomegalovirus status with high specificity and sensitivity. There were fewer than 200 TCR beta chains listed as cytomegalovirus-associated.

Primers for the PCR totalled 60 Vbeta and 13 Jbeta. TCRdb's table, derived via immunoSEQ multiplex PCR, lists solely in-frame clones and lacks some. The sample consists of about 120,000 clones, 70% to 80% of them appearing once. The material sequenced was PBMCs. This clonotype was sampled from a man younger than 40 in good health and CMV-seropositive. The chain uses TRBV5-4 and TRBJ1-1; a possible D gene is TRBD1 (5 bases). DNA of the CDR3: TGTGCCGGAAGAGGACACTCGAACACTGAAGCTTTCTTT. Translating gives CAGRGHSNTEAFF.